This is a list of T cell receptor beta chains from one sample in a study of blood T cell repertoires in COVID-19. Only in-frame clones appear in the TCRdb table, and some are missing; sequencing was by immunoSEQ multiplex PCR. This sample has roughly 180,000 clones, with less than 85% found just once. Source material: PBMCs or T cells enriched from blood (not recorded which). These receptors were taken from a man aged 60 to 69 who had recovered from COVID-19. Each CDR3 is given with its conserved first and last residue. D genes are given only for firm matches. Not every row has a clone size; where given, it reads once, few, many or a size class.

TRBV3-1/TRBV3-2	-	TRBJ2-7	-	CASSGGSSYSYEQYF	TGTGCCAGCAGCGGGGGGAGTTCTTACTCCTACGAGCAGTACTTC
TRBV19	-	TRBJ1-1	once	CASSIGRDTEAFF	TGTGCCAGTAGTATTGGCAGGGACACTGAAGCTTTCTTT
TRBV30	TRBD1	TRBJ2-1	-	CACQGASYNEQFF	TGTGCCTGCCAGGGGGCCTCATACAATGAGCAGTTCTTC
TRBV24-1	-	TRBJ2-1	-	CATSDSTGGGSYNEQFF	TGTGCCACCAGTGATTCCACCGGGGGTGGGTCCTACAATGAGCAGTTCTTC
TRBV27	TRBD1	TRBJ1-6	-	CASSLSPPGQEYSPLHF	TGTGCCAGCAGTTTATCCCCTCCGGGACAGGAGTATTCACCCCTCCACTTT
TRBV4-1	-	TRBJ1-6	-	CASSQSGLSPLHF	TGCGCCAGCAGCCAATCAGGGTTATCACCCCTCCACTTT
TRBV15	TRBD1	TRBJ2-7	-	CATSRSSGQAYEQYF	TGTGCCACCAGCAGATCTTCCGGACAGGCCTACGAGCAGTACTTC
TRBV5-4	-	TRBJ2-7	-	CASSWGSLSSYEQYF	TGTGCCAGCAGCTGGGGCAGTCTTAGCTCCTACGAGCAGTACTTC
TRBV27	-	TRBJ2-7	-	CASSATGYEQYF	TGTGCCAGCAGTGCCACAGGTTACGAGCAGTACTTC
TRBV5-1	-	TRBJ2-5	-	CASSLAGRGARQETQYF	TGCGCCAGCAGCTTGGCCGGTCGGGGGGCGCGGCAAGAGACCCAGTACTTC
TRBV3-1/TRBV3-2	TRBD2	TRBJ2-7	once	CASSQPGLAGSFYEQYF	TGTGCCAGCAGCCAACCGGGACTAGCGGGTTCCTTCTACGAGCAGTACTTC
TRBV3-1/TRBV3-2	-	TRBJ2-5	-	CASSQDRPGETQYF	TGTGCCAGCAGCCAAGATCGCCCCGGGGAGACCCAGTACTTC
TRBV3-1/TRBV3-2	-	TRBJ1-5	-	CASREGLYSNQPQHF	TGTGCCAGTCGGGAGGGATTATATAGCAATCAGCCCCAGCATTTT
TRBV6-1	-	TRBJ1-4	-	CASSDGLGGDEKLFF	TGTGCCAGCAGTGACGGTTTGGGGGGAGATGAAAAACTGTTTTTT
TRBV6-5	-	TRBJ2-1	-	CASSYEGNEQFF	TGTGCCAGCAGTTACGAGGGTAATGAGCAGTTCTTC
TRBV5-1	-	TRBJ1-1	-	CASSPTRKNTEAFF	TGCGCCAGCAGCCCTACCCGCAAAAACACTGAAGCTTTCTTT
TRBV19	TRBD1	TRBJ2-5	-	CASSIWDRGQETQYF	TGTGCCAGTAGTATTTGGGACAGGGGGCAGGAGACCCAGTACTTC
TRBV14	-	TRBJ2-5	-	CASSQDYGGPSETQYF	TGTGCCAGCAGCCAAGATTACGGGGGACCGTCGGAGACCCAGTACTTC
TRBV5-6	TRBD1	TRBJ1-5	-	CASSSRDRFSNQPQHF	TGTGCCAGCAGCTCTCGGGACAGGTTTAGCAATCAGCCCCAGCATTTT
TRBV7-2	-	TRBJ1-2	few	CASSLEGRYGYTF	TGTGCCAGCAGCTTAGAGGGGCGGTATGGCTACACCTTC
TRBV19	-	TRBJ1-1	few	CASRGSNWYTEAFF	TGTGCCAGTAGGGGCTCCAACTGGTACACTGAAGCTTTCTTT
TRBV5-1	-	TRBJ2-1	-	CASSLVRGAQNEQFF	TGCGCCAGCAGCTTGGTACGGGGGGCGCAGAATGAGCAGTTCTTC
TRBV10-3	TRBD2	TRBJ2-3	-	CAISGLAGSSTDTQYF	TGTGCCATCAGTGGGCTAGCGGGGAGTAGCACAGATACGCAGTATTTT
TRBV28	-	TRBJ2-2	once	CASSPPRGGTGELFF	TGTGCCAGCAGTCCCCCCAGGGGCGGAACCGGGGAGCTGTTTTTT
TRBV5-1	TRBD1	TRBJ2-6	many	CASSWTGGGGANVLTF	TGCGCCAGCAGCTGGACAGGGGGCGGTGGGGCCAACGTCCTGACTTTC
TRBV7-8	TRBD1	TRBJ2-3	-	CASSWDRAEMGDTQYF	TGTGCCAGCAGCTGGGACAGGGCCGAAATGGGAGATACGCAGTATTTT
TRBV7-2	-	TRBJ1-2	-	CASSLVRVGGYTF	TGTGCCAGCAGCTTAGTCAGGGTGGGGGGCTACACCTTC
TRBV4-1	-	TRBJ2-7	-	CASSQQGLSTEQYF	TGCGCCAGCAGCCAACAGGGCCTGTCTACGGAGCAGTACTTC
TRBV5-1	-	TRBJ2-5	-	CASSLGANQETQYF	TGCGCCAGCAGCTTGGGGGCCAATCAAGAGACCCAGTACTTC
TRBV4-2	TRBD2	TRBJ2-4	-	CASSQILAGGPRAKNIQYF	TGTGCCAGCAGCCAAATACTAGCGGGAGGGCCACGAGCCAAAAACATTCAGTACTTC
TRBV7-9	-	TRBJ2-3	-	CASSLVGVGDTQYF	TGTGCCAGCAGCTTAGTCGGGGTCGGGGATACGCAGTATTTT
TRBV19	-	TRBJ1-2	-	CASRVRERFLVNYGYTF	TGTGCCAGCCGAGTCCGGGAACGTTTCCTTGTGAACTATGGCTACACCTTC
TRBV29-1	TRBD1	TRBJ2-7	-	CSAVGTGAYEQYF	TGCAGCGCCGTCGGGACAGGGGCCTACGAGCAGTACTTC
TRBV27	-	TRBJ1-5	few	CASSLQGSNQPQHF	TGTGCCAGCAGTTTACAGGGGAGCAATCAGCCCCAGCATTTT
TRBV6-5	TRBD2	TRBJ2-1	few	CASSLAGAPNNEQFF	TGTGCCAGCAGCCTAGCGGGAGCTCCCAACAATGAGCAGTTCTTC
TRBV5-1	-	TRBJ2-1	-	CASSFIQGRNEQFF	TGCGCCAGCAGCTTCATACAGGGGAGGAATGAGCAGTTCTTC
TRBV18	TRBD2	TRBJ2-1	once	CASSPTTSGYNEQFF	TGTGCCAGCTCACCAACAACTAGCGGTTACAATGAGCAGTTCTTC
TRBV19	-	TRBJ2-6	-	CASSIGVDGANVLTF	TGTGCCAGTAGTATTGGAGTTGATGGGGCCAACGTCCTGACTTTC
TRBV7-2	-	TRBJ1-1	-	CASSLEQNTEAFF	TGTGCCAGCAGCTTAGAACAGAACACTGAAGCTTTCTTT
TRBV5-1	TRBD1	TRBJ1-2	-	CASSGGQYPYGYTF	TGCGCCAGCAGCGGGGGACAGTATCCCTATGGCTACACCTTC